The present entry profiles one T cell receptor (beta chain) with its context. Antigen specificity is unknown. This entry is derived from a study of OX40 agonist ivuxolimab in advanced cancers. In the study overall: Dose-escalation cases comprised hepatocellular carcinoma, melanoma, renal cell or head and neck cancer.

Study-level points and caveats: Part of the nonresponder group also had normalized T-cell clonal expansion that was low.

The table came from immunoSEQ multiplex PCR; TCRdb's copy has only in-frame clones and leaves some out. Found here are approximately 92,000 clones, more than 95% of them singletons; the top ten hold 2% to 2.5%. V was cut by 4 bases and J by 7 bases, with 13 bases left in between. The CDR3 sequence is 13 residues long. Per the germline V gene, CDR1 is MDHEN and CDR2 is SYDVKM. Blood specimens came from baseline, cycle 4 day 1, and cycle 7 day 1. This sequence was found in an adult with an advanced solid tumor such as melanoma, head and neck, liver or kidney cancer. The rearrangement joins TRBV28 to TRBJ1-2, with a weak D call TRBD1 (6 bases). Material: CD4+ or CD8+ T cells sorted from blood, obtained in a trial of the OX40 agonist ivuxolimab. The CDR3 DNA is TGTGCCAGCAGTTCCGGGGGGGCCTCTGGCTACACCTTC. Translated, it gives CASSSGGASGYTF.